These 22 T cell receptor beta chains came from one sample sequenced in a study of shared clonotypes between healthy human individuals. Clones were sequenced by immunoSEQ multiplex PCR, and TCRdb holds only the in-frame ones, with some missing. The data show over a million clones, 98% seen once. Specimen: naive CD4+ T cells sorted from blood. Noted subset: CD45RA+ positively selected. All receptors come from a man aged 25-40 years in good health.

J is TRBJ1-1 and V is TRBV15; D is unclear. The CDR3 loop spans 15 amino acids. Trimming stripped 0 bases from V and 1 base from J, with 9 bases between. Germline V gene lookup returns CDR1 LNHNV and CDR2 YYDKDF (reference sequence). CDR3 nucleotide sequence: TGTGCCACCAGCAGAGATGTTAGACAGAACACTGAAGCTTTCTTT. Translation: CATSRDVRQNTEAFF.

This chain connects TRBV21-1 to TRBJ1-4. TRBV21-1 is annotated as a pseudogene. This CDR3 region has 15 residues. CDR3 nucleotide sequence: TGTGCCAGCAGCAAAAGGAGCAGGCTCAATGAAAAACTGTTTTTT. This codes for CASSKRSRLNEKLFF.

Comment on this clone: The same CDR3 also results from other DNA sequences found in this sample. The gene calls are TRBV19 and TRBJ1-2; TRBD1 agrees at 7 bases. Germline CDR1 LNHDA, CDR2 SQIVND (reference sequence). V lost 3 bases to trimming and J lost 5 bases; unmatched junction nucleotides: 6. The CDR3 totals 14 residues. DNA for the CDR3: TGTGCCAGTAGTATCCGGACAGGTTCTTATGGCTACACCTTC. Translated, it gives CASSIRTGSYGYTF.

V gene TRBV19 combines with J gene TRBJ2-2; D call uncertain. Trimming removed 9 bases from V and 6 bases from J, with 11 bases in between. The V gene's germline CDR1 is LNHDA and CDR2 SQIVND (reference sequence). The CDR3 has 12 residues. CDR3 protein: CASRYPAGELFF. CDR3 nucleotides: TGTGCCAGCAGATACCCGGCCGGGGAGCTGTTTTTT.

This clone was recorded only once. The rearrangement uses TRBV7-6 and TRBJ2-2; 9 bases are shared with TRBD1. The CDR3 has 16 amino acids. Germline V gene sequence: CDR1 SGHVS, CDR2 FNYEAQ. The junction had 4 bases not matched to a gene; V was cut back by 4 bases and J by 1 base. The CDR3 sequence is CASSSRTGVNTGELFF. For the CDR3, the DNA is TGTGCCAGCAGCTCCCGGACAGGGGTGAACACCGGGGAGCTGTTTTTT.

The chain has TRBV27 and TRBJ2-7; D unclear. In germline, CDR1 is MNHEY, CDR2 SMNVEV (reference sequence). The germline V and J ends were trimmed by 7 bases and 6 bases, with 7 bases remaining between them. CDR3 length: 10 amino acids. This chain's CDR3 is CASIVCEQYF. For the CDR3, the DNA is TGTGCCAGCATCGTCTGCGAGCAGTACTTC.

This clone was recorded only once. The DNA for the CDR3 is TGTGCCATCCAACGACTAGCCGAACCCACCTACGAGCAGTACTTC. It yields the protein CAIQRLAEPTYEQYF. V gene TRBV10-3 combines with J gene TRBJ2-7; TRBD2 matches 7 bases. Unmatched junction bases numbered 12, after V lost 8 bases and J lost 2 bases. This CDR3 comprises 15 residues. Germline lookup yields CDR1 ENHRY and CDR2 SYGVKD.

CDR3 loop: CASSPTTRTGAQGWAYNEQFF. CDR3 bases: TGTGCCAGCAGCCCTACCACTCGGACAGGGGCTCAAGGCTGGGCGTACAATGAGCAGTTCTTC. This rearrangement joins TRBV14 to TRBJ2-1; TRBD1 matches 9 bases. This CDR3 region has 21 residues. J gave up 4 bases and V 4 bases, and 23 bases lay outside the gene matches. In germline, CDR1 is SGHDN, CDR2 FVKESK. The whole variable domain, remainder taken from reference TRBV14 and TRBJ2-1, is EAGVTQFPSHSVIEKGQTVTLRCDPISGHDNLYWYRRVMGKEIKFLLHFVKESKQDESGMPNNRFLAERTGGTYSTLKVQPAELEDSGVYFCASSPTTRTGAQGWAYNEQFFGPGTRLTVL.

The chain carries TRBV7-3 and TRBJ2-3; perhaps TRBD2 as D (6 bases). CDR1 is SGHTA, CDR2 FQGTGA, per germline. With 1 base removed from V and 4 bases from J, the gap between germline ends came to 21 bases. This CDR3 comprises 18 residues. The chain's CDR3 is CASSLRSGPGGGSDTQYF. The CDR3 DNA reads TGTGCCAGCAGCTTAAGGAGCGGGCCAGGAGGAGGGTCAGATACGCAGTATTTT.

The chain combines TRBV21-1 with TRBJ2-7; the table's D gene call, TRBD2, was not cross checked with the DNA. TRBV21-1 is listed as a pseudogene. CDR3 length: 14 residues. Here the CDR3 DNA reads TGTGCCAGCAGTCCGGGGTCTATGACCTACGAGCAGTACTTC. This gives the protein CASSPGSMTYEQYF.

The rearrangement uses TRBV28 and TRBJ2-5; a possible D gene is TRBD2 (5 bases). The germline V and J ends were trimmed by 4 bases and 1 base, with 10 bases remaining between them. CDR1 and CDR2 from the germline V gene are MDHEN and SYDVKM. The CDR3 spans 14 residues. The CDR3 DNA sequence: TGTGCCAGCAGTTCCGGACTGCTCCAAGAGACCCAGTACTTC. As protein: CASSSGLLQETQYF. The complete variable domain, with remaining parts taken from reference TRBV28 and TRBJ2-5, reads DVKVTQSSRYLVKRTGEKVFLECVQDMDHENMFWYRQDPGLGLRLIYFSYDVKMKEKGDIPEGYSVSREKKERFSLILESASTNQTSMYLCASSSGLLQETQYFGPGTRLLVL.

The chain employs TRBV2 and TRBJ2-3; D tentatively reads TRBD1 or TRBD2 (5 bases each). Germline assignment: CDR1 SNHLY and CDR2 FYNNEI. The CDR3 consists of 15 residues. Trimming removed 7 bases at V and 0 bases at J, with 14 bases between. As DNA, the CDR3 is TGTGCCAGCAAGAGGGACGCCCCTAGCACAGATACGCAGTATTTT. It specifies CASKRDAPSTDTQYF.

This clone appeared a single time. The chain has TRBV2 and TRBJ2-5; D uncertain. This CDR3 region has 14 residues. Trimming pared 4 bases from V and 4 bases from J, leaving 13 bases between. CDR1 is SNHLY, CDR2 FYNNEI, per germline. The CDR3 here is CASSVPGEGETQYF. The CDR3 bases are TGTGCCAGCAGTGTCCCAGGTGAAGGAGAGACCCAGTACTTC.

The chain is built from TRBV7-9 and TRBJ1-4; D unclear. Germline V gene sequence: CDR1 SEHNR, CDR2 FQNEAQ (reference sequence). This CDR3 spans 16 amino acids. Trimming stripped 1 base from V and 4 bases from J, with 13 bases between. The CDR3 nucleotides are TGTGCCAGCAGCTTAGAACCCTGGGGATATAATGAAAAACTGTTTTTT. Protein: CASSLEPWGYNEKLFF.

V usage is TRBV2 and J usage is TRBJ1-5; D is unclear. Deletions cut 4 bases from V and 5 bases from J, with 12 bases between. Germline V gives CDR1 SNHLY, CDR2 FYNNEI. CDR3 length: 14 amino acids. The CDR3 sequence: CASSASGIYQPQHF. DNA of the CDR3: TGTGCCAGCAGTGCCAGCGGGATTTATCAGCCCCAGCATTTT.

V gene TRBV6-1 combines with J gene TRBJ2-6, with D perhaps matching TRBD2 (6 bases). Germline CDR1 MNHNS, CDR2 SASEGT. Trimming stripped 7 bases from V and 2 bases from J, with 12 bases between. CDR3 size: 15 residues. Here the CDR3 reads CASTPGGAGANVLTF. In DNA form, the CDR3 reads TGTGCCAGCACCCCGGGCGGGGCTGGGGCCAACGTCCTGACTTTC.

This chain connects TRBV30 to TRBJ2-5; 12 bases are shared with TRBD2. Germline lookup yields CDR1 GTSNPN and CDR2 SVGIG (reference sequence). V trimming: 2 bases; J trimming: 4 bases; junction bases outside the gene matches: 8. The CDR3 contains 16 residues. Written as DNA, the CDR3 is TGTGCCTGGAGTCTGGGGCTAGCGGGAGGGCCAGAGACCCAGTACTTC. Translation gives CAWSLGLAGGPETQYF.

The chain uses TRBV2 and TRBJ2-1, with TRBD2 identical over 7 bases. This CDR3 is 15 amino acids long. CDR1 SNHLY and CDR2 FYNNEI come from the germline V gene. Germline trimming cut 10 bases from V and 2 bases from J; bases unmatched to any gene: 11. CDR3 DNA sequence: TGTGCCACCAGCCAACTAGCGAGTACCTACAATGAGCAGTTCTTC. It codes for CATSQLASTYNEQFF.

The chain has TRBV5-1 and TRBJ2-5; the match to TRBD1 covers 7 bases. Trimming took 2 bases from V and 5 from J; bases not matched to a gene: 6. This CDR3 is 14 amino acids long. CDR1 is SGHRS, CDR2 YFSETQ, per germline. CDR3 residues: CASSFRDRGETQYF. In DNA, the CDR3 is TGCGCCAGCAGCTTCCGGGACAGAGGTGAGACCCAGTACTTC.

This clone was seen once. The V and J genes are TRBV19 and TRBJ2-7, with D possibly TRBD1 on 8 matching bases. There are 15 residues in the CDR3. Germline-derived CDR1 and CDR2 are LNHDA and SQIVND (reference sequence). Trimming stripped 1 base from V and 4 bases from J, with 14 bases between. The CDR3 here is CASSIAQGGTYEQYF. In nucleotides, the CDR3 is TGTGCCAGTAGTATAGCACAGGGGGGGACGTACGAGCAGTACTTC. The full variable domain, completed using reference TRBV19 and TRBJ2-7, is DGGITQSPKYLFRKEGQNVTLSCEQNLNHDAMYWYRQDPGQGLRLIYYSQIVNDFQKGDIAEGYSVSREKKESFPLTVTSAQKNPTAFYLCASSIAQGGTYEQYFGPGTRLTVT.

CDR3 in DNA: TGTGCCAGCAGCTTAAGGCAGGCCACCTACAATGAGCAGTTCTTC. This gives the protein CASSLRQATYNEQFF. The chain is built from TRBV13 and TRBJ2-1; D remains ambiguous. This CDR3 comprises 15 residues. CDR1 is PRHDT and CDR2 is FYEKMQ in the germline V gene (reference sequence). V was pared by 2 bases and J by 2 bases, with 10 bases between.

This chain joins TRBV9 and TRBJ2-7; 7 bases align to TRBD2. Germline CDR1 is SGDLS and CDR2 is YYNGEE. The V and J ends lost 0 bases and 2 bases, in that order; junction bases with no gene match: 14. The CDR3 is made up of 18 amino acids. Here the CDR3 reads CASSVGASGPQIAYEQYF. The CDR3 DNA reads TGTGCCAGCAGCGTAGGGGCTAGCGGCCCGCAAATAGCCTACGAGCAGTACTTC.